The entry below describes one T cell receptor (beta chain). No antigen is known for it. These data originate in a study of graft-versus-host responses after intestinal transplantation. About the study: Isolated intestinal, liver-intestinal, or multivisceral transplants had been given to the recipients.

The protocol was immunoSEQ multiplex PCR, while the TCRdb copy is restricted to in-frame clones and leaves out a portion. In the table there are 85,000 to 100,000 clones, about 91% of which are singletons. The V and J ends lost 5 bases and 5 bases, in that order; junction bases with no gene match: 12. The germline V gene has CDR1 SEHNR and CDR2 FQNEAQ (reference sequence). The CDR3 is made up of 15 amino acids. This TCR came from a human donor who was the organ donor for an intestinal transplant. This specimen was unstimulated CD4+ T cells sorted from spleen or lymph node cells, taken before transplant. The chain combines TRBV7-9 with TRBJ2-7; 7 bases line up with TRBD1. The DNA of the CDR3 is TGTGCCAGCAGCCCGGACAGGCGACTACGGGACGAGCAGTACTTC. Its protein product is CASSPDRRLRDEQYF.